Listed below are T cell receptor beta chains from one sample, sequenced in a study of shared clonotypes between healthy human individuals. Repertoires were generated with immunoSEQ multiplex PCR, while TCRdb's copy carries only in-frame clones and drops some. The table records 2.3 million or so clones, more than 80% of them present only once. Sequenced input: naive CD4+ T cells from PBMCs. These receptor sequences come from a man between 18 and 35 years old in good health. Some clones in this sample may be carry-over from other donors' samples. Both conserved end residues are part of each CDR3. Each record gives: J gene, D gene, V gene, clone size, CDR3 DNA, CDR3 protein. A D gene is named only where the DNA matches it firmly. Clone size is not always given. Where it is, it says once, few, many or a class for expanded clones.

TRBJ2-7	NA	TRBV7-8	once	TGTGCCAGCAGCTTGAGGGAAGACAGGATCTATCCCTACGAGCAGTACTTC	CASSLREDRIYPYEQYF
TRBJ1-1	TRBD1	TRBV28	NA	TGTGCCAGCACCGTCCCGGGACAGGGGGCTGGCACTGAAGCTTTCTTT	CASTVPGQGAGTEAFF
TRBJ1-6	NA	TRBV7-9	NA	TGTGCCAGCAGCTTACCGGGAGACTATTCACCCCTCCACTTT	CASSLPGDYSPLHF
TRBJ2-2	TRBD1	TRBV7-3	once	TGTGCCAGCAGCCAACGGGGACAGGGGACCACCGGGGAGCTGTTTTTT	CASSQRGQGTTGELFF
TRBJ2-1	TRBD2	TRBV10-3	NA	TGTGCCATCTCTTCATCCGGGGAGCGGGAGCGGGATGAGCAGTTCTTC	CAISSSGERERDEQFF
TRBJ2-7	TRBD2	TRBV5-4	NA	TGTGCCAGCAGCTTGGTACTAGCGGGAATATACGAGCAGTACTTC	CASSLVLAGIYEQYF
TRBJ1-2	NA	TRBV11-2	once	TGTGCCAGCAGCTTAGATGGGGGGAGCCCCTATGGCTACACCTTC	CASSLDGGSPYGYTF
TRBJ2-1	TRBD2	TRBV9	NA	TGTGCCAGCAGCGCCGGGCGGGAGTACTATGAGCAGTTCTTC	CASSAGREYYEQFF
TRBJ2-3	TRBD2	TRBV25-1	NA	TGTGCCAGCAGTGGAAAGAGGGCGGGAGCACCAACTCCGTATTTT	CASSGKRAGAPTPYF
TRBJ1-4	NA	TRBV4-2	NA	TGTGCCAGCAGCCAAGAAAACGGGGCAACTAATGAAAAACTGTTTTTT	CASSQENGATNEKLFF
TRBJ2-7	TRBD2	TRBV18	NA	TGTGCCAGCTGCACCGGGACTAGCGGACCGTACGAGCAGTACTTC	CASCTGTSGPYEQYF
TRBJ2-5	TRBD1	TRBV28	NA	TGTGCCAGCAGTTTAATGGGACAGGGGAAGGAGACCCAGTACTTC	CASSLMGQGKETQYF
TRBJ2-7	TRBD2	TRBV9	NA	TGTGCCAGCGGGGGGGTTCTGATCCACGAGCAGTACTTC	CASGGVLIHEQYF
TRBJ1-5	NA	TRBV2	NA	TGTGCCAGCAGTGAAGCGTTTCCCAATCAGCCCCAGCATTTT	CASSEAFPNQPQHF
TRBJ1-1	TRBD1	TRBV7-9	NA	TGTGCCAGCAGGTCCGGGACAGGAGACACTGAAGCTTTCTTT	CASRSGTGDTEAFF
TRBJ2-7	NA	TRBV5-4	NA	TGTGCCAGCAGCTTGGGTCAGTTCTACGAGCAGTACTTC	CASSLGQFYEQYF
TRBJ1-5	NA	TRBV15	NA	TGTGCCACCAGCAGGGTACAAAGCAATCAGCCCCAGCATTTT	CATSRVQSNQPQHF
TRBJ2-2	NA	TRBV28	few	TGTGCCAGCAGTTTACGGACCGGGGAGCTGTTTTTT	CASSLRTGELFF
TRBJ1-1	NA	TRBV7-3	NA	TGTGCCAGCAGCCAAACCCCGGGCACTGAAGCTTTCTTT	CASSQTPGTEAFF
TRBJ2-3	NA	TRBV7-3	NA	TGTGCCAGCAGTAGGGGGTCCACAGATACGCAGTATTTT	CASSRGSTDTQYF
TRBJ2-7	TRBD2	TRBV7-8	once	TGTGCCAGCAGCCCTGCCTCGCGGGAGATTCGCCACGAGCAGTACTTC	CASSPASREIRHEQYF
TRBJ2-6	NA	TRBV29-1	NA	TGCAGCGTTAGCCCGTCTGGGGCCAACGTCCTGACTTTC	CSVSPSGANVLTF
TRBJ2-6	NA	TRBV27	NA	TGTGCCAGCAGTTTATGGGGGAGCGGGGCCAACGTCCTGACTTTC	CASSLWGSGANVLTF
TRBJ2-5	TRBD2	TRBV5-6	NA	TGTGCCAGCAGCCGGGGGACTAGCGGGAGCCATGAGACCCAGTACTTC	CASSRGTSGSHETQYF
TRBJ2-1	NA	TRBV28	NA	TGTGCCACCGGGAAGGGGCCCGGAGGGAATGAGCAGTTCTTC	CATGKGPGGNEQFF
TRBJ2-1	NA	TRBV7-3	NA	TGTGCCAGCAGCTTAGAGCGGAGGACTGAATACAATGAGCAGTTCTTC	CASSLERRTEYNEQFF
TRBJ2-3	NA	TRBV5-1	NA	TGCGCCAGCAGCTTGGCGCCAAGGACAGTCGGAGATACGCAGTATTTT	CASSLAPRTVGDTQYF
TRBJ1-1	NA	TRBV7-2	NA	TGTGCCAGCAGTACCGCCTTGAACACTGAAGCTTTCTTT	CASSTALNTEAFF
TRBJ1-2	NA	TRBV6-6	NA	TGTGCCAGCAGCGGACAGACTTCTAACTATGGCTACACCTTC	CASSGQTSNYGYTF
TRBJ1-3	NA	TRBV29-1	NA	TGCAGCGTTGTACTCAGGGCTGGAAACACCATATATTTT	CSVVLRAGNTIYF